The clone carrying this T cell receptor beta chain was found a few times. Its antigen is still unknown. This specimen belongs to a study of CD4 T cells in relation to SARS-CoV-2 and coronaviruses. As for the study in general: After roughly 11 days of antigen culture, PBMC TCR beta CDR3s were sequenced.

Before the COVID-19 pandemic, during about 2010-2019, CD4+ T cells were taken from unexposed donors. After about ten days of culture, CD4+ T cells were isolated. Produced via immunoSEQ multiplex PCR; TCRdb's table is partial and in-frame only. The table includes around 23,000 clones, more than 60% detected once. The sequence was collected from a human donor in good health. The specimen sequenced was CD4+ T cells from PBMCs, cultured in vitro.

The CDR3 here is CASSLAFLGFDGRSEQYF. The CDR3 nucleotides are TGTGCCAGCAGCTTAGCGTTTTTAGGTTTTGACGGGAGGTCCGAGCAGTACTTC. The chain links TRBV7-9 to TRBJ2-7, with TRBD2 identical over 7 bases. With 0 bases clipped from V and 6 bases from J, the junction kept 17 bases outside the gene matches. Germline V gene sequence: CDR1 SEHNR, CDR2 FQNEAQ (reference sequence). The CDR3 has 18 amino acids.